This TCR beta chain was sequenced for a study of blood T cells in healthy people across ages. Primers used in a second PCR of roughly 6 to 12 cycles were a sample-barcoded 5' primer and a J-beta primer mix. TCRdb reanalysed the 5' RACE reads using MiXCR and keeps one entry per CDR3 protein. The table shows approximately 810,000 distinct CDR3 sequences, with under 40% occurring only once. Notes on the study in general: PBMCs that were unsorted prevented a conclusive naive versus antigen-experienced comparison. Among long-lived donors, naive CD4+ cells were more numerous and diversity higher than in aged donors.

This clonotype was observed many times. The antigen is unknown. Sequenced: blood. This TCR was recovered from a man aged 18 to 30 in good health.

CDR3 sequence: CASSDLDAKETQYF. CDR3 nucleotides: TGTGCCAGCAGTGACCTGGACGCCAAAGAGACCCAGTACTTC. J is TRBJ2-5 and V is TRBV25-1; unclear D gene. This CDR3 is built from 14 residues. Germline CDR1 reads MGHDK; CDR2 reads SYGVNS. Trimming left V 3 bases short and J 3 bases short, with 11 bases between. The variable domain in full, with the rest retrieved from reference TRBV25-1 and TRBJ2-5, is EADIYQTPRYLVIGTGKKITLECSQTMGHDKMYWYQQDPGMELHLIHYSYGVNSTEKGDLSSESTVSRIRTEHFPLTLESARPSHTSQYLCASSDLDAKETQYFGPGTRLLVL.